This record covers a single TCR beta chain. Its antigen is undetermined. The data originate from a study of neoadjuvant anti-PD-1 for oral cavity cancer. The assay was immunoSEQ multiplex PCR, and TCRdb's table has in-frame clones only and misses some. This table holds 17,000 or so clones, 50% to 75% found once. Study-level points and caveats: Higher pretreatment Treg/Th17 ratios tracked higher pretreatment blood clonality. Post-nivolumab, blood T cell clonality was significantly elevated in non-responders.

The patients had HPV-negative, locally advanced oral cavity squamous cell carcinoma. The sample here was PBMCs, taken before nivolumab (anti-PD-1) treatment. This clonotype was obtained from a person between 40 and 80 years old with oral cavity squamous cell carcinoma.

The CDR3 reads CASSTRESHSNQPQHF. CDR3 coding DNA: TGTGCCAGCAGCACCCGGGAGTCCCATAGCAATCAGCCCCAGCATTTT. The chain combines TRBV5-6 with TRBJ1-5; D not certain. V was cut by 4 bases and J by 0 bases, with 14 bases left in between. Germline CDR1 SGHDT, CDR2 YYEEEE. This CDR3 comprises 16 residues.